These T cell receptor beta chains were read from a single sample in a study of control samples from healthy donors and cancer patients. This table comes from immunoSEQ multiplex PCR, and its TCRdb copy is limited to in-frame clones, with some not included. Counted here are roughly 400,000 clones, about nine tenths occurring once; the ten biggest clones make up 5.5% to 8%. Sequencing was performed on PBMCs. These receptors came from a man in his forties with head and neck cancer. CDR3s include the opening cysteine and the closing phenylalanine or tryptophan. D genes are given only for firm matches. Clone size appears in some rows only: once, few, many, or a class for an expanded clone.

V: TRBV30
size: .
D: TRBD1
J: TRBJ1-2
CDR3: CAWNSWTGENYGYTF
DNA: TGTGCCTGGAATTCCTGGACAGGGGAAAACTATGGCTACACCTTC

V: TRBV5-5
size: .
D: .
J: TRBJ1-5
CDR3: CASSQASGNQPQHF
DNA: TGTGCCAGCAGCCAAGCATCTGGCAATCAGCCCCAGCATTTT

V: TRBV7-2
size: .
D: .
J: TRBJ1-2
CDR3: CASSPGTRNYGYTF
DNA: TGTGCCAGCAGCCCGGGGACAAGAAACTATGGCTACACCTTC

V: TRBV10-2
size: .
D: .
J: TRBJ1-5
CDR3: CASSDIYLGDQPQHF
DNA: TGCGCCAGCAGTGACATATATTTGGGGGATCAGCCCCAGCATTTT

V: TRBV12-3/TRBV12-4
size: .
D: .
J: TRBJ2-2
CDR3: CAGGGHDTGELFF
DNA: TGTGCCGGGGGGGGACACGACACCGGGGAGCTGTTTTTT

V: TRBV5-5
size: .
D: .
J: TRBJ1-3
CDR3: CASSRGPSGNTIYF
DNA: TGTGCCAGCAGCCGCGGACCCTCTGGAAACACCATATATTTT

V: TRBV20-1
size: .
D: TRBD2
J: TRBJ2-1
CDR3: CSASSSLAAFHSYNEQFF
DNA: TGCAGTGCTAGTTCGTCGCTAGCGGCCTTCCACTCCTACAATGAGCAGTTCTTC

V: TRBV6-5
size: .
D: .
J: TRBJ2-7
CDR3: CASSSIEYEQYF
DNA: TGTGCCAGCAGTTCCATAGAATACGAGCAGTACTTC

V: TRBV7-2
size: .
D: TRBD1
J: TRBJ1-1
CDR3: CASSPDRDFEAFF
DNA: TGTGCCAGCAGCCCGGACAGGGACTTTGAAGCTTTCTTT

V: TRBV6-5
size: .
D: .
J: TRBJ1-4
CDR3: CASSYSPTATNEKLFF
DNA: TGTGCCAGCAGTTACTCGCCGACAGCAACTAATGAAAAACTGTTTTTT

V: TRBV3-1/TRBV3-2
size: .
D: TRBD1
J: TRBJ2-7
CDR3: CASSHGQAYEQYF
DNA: TGTGCCAGCAGCCATGGACAGGCCTACGAGCAGTACTTC

V: TRBV10-1
size: once
D: .
J: TRBJ2-2
CDR3: CASSPLQGNTGELFF
DNA: TGCGCCAGCAGTCCCCTACAGGGGAACACCGGGGAGCTGTTTTTT

V: TRBV7-8
size: .
D: .
J: TRBJ1-2
CDR3: CASSLGDNYGYTF
DNA: TGTGCCAGCAGCTTAGGGGATAACTATGGCTACACCTTC

V: TRBV11-2
size: .
D: .
J: TRBJ1-1
CDR3: CASSLEPGEWTEAFF
DNA: TGTGCCAGCAGCTTAGAGCCGGGGGAATGGACTGAAGCTTTCTTT

V: TRBV5-1
size: .
D: .
J: TRBJ2-3
CDR3: CASSLGTDTSSTDTQYF
DNA: TGCGCCAGCAGCTTGGGTACAGATACTTCTAGCACAGATACGCAGTATTTT

V: TRBV27
size: .
D: TRBD1
J: TRBJ2-1
CDR3: CASSLGQGFSGNEQFF
DNA: TGTGCCAGCAGTTTAGGACAGGGATTTTCTGGCAATGAGCAGTTCTTC

V: TRBV5-1
size: .
D: TRBD2
J: TRBJ2-1
CDR3: CASSLVVAGGHGEQFF
DNA: TGCGCCAGCAGCTTGGTTGTAGCGGGAGGGCACGGTGAGCAGTTCTTC

V: TRBV30
size: once
D: .
J: TRBJ1-5
CDR3: CAWKHRPTGGHQPQHF
DNA: TGTGCCTGGAAACATCGCCCCACAGGAGGACATCAGCCCCAGCATTTT

V: TRBV7-3
size: .
D: TRBD1
J: TRBJ1-2
CDR3: CASSSGNQGGSYTF
DNA: TGTGCCAGCAGCTCTGGGAATCAGGGGGGGAGCTACACCTTC

V: TRBV6-5
size: .
D: .
J: TRBJ2-7
CDR3: CASTSTYEQYF
DNA: TGTGCCAGCACCAGTACCTACGAGCAGTACTTC

V: TRBV6-6
size: .
D: .
J: TRBJ1-3
CDR3: CASSYDTIYF
DNA: TGTGCCAGCAGTTACGACACCATATATTTT

V: TRBV29-1
size: .
D: TRBD2
J: TRBJ2-1
CDR3: CSLRAGGRAVHEQFF
DNA: TGCAGCCTAAGGGCGGGCGGGAGGGCGGTGCATGAGCAGTTCTTC

V: TRBV28
size: .
D: TRBD2
J: TRBJ2-5
CDR3: CASSLSGGKTQYF
DNA: TGTGCCAGCAGCCTCAGCGGGGGGAAGACCCAGTACTTC

V: TRBV15
size: .
D: TRBD1
J: TRBJ1-1
CDR3: CATIGDRLGTEAFF
DNA: TGTGCCACCATTGGGGACAGATTGGGGACTGAAGCTTTCTTT

V: TRBV12-3/TRBV12-4
size: .
D: .
J: TRBJ1-1
CDR3: CASSSDRPEAFF
DNA: TGTGCCAGCAGTTCGGACCGTCCTGAAGCTTTCTTT

V: TRBV6-4
size: once
D: .
J: TRBJ1-6
CDR3: CASSDSMGHNNSPLHF
DNA: TGTGCCAGCAGTGACTCTATGGGACACAATAATTCACCCCTCCACTTT

V: TRBV6-2/TRBV6-3
size: .
D: .
J: TRBJ2-2
CDR3: CASSYSSNMAGELFF
DNA: TGTGCCAGCAGTTACTCGAGTAATATGGCCGGGGAGCTGTTTTTT

V: TRBV11-2
size: .
D: .
J: TRBJ1-2
CDR3: CASSLSFVPDGYTF
DNA: TGTGCCAGCAGCTTAAGCTTCGTTCCGGACGGCTACACCTTC

V: TRBV5-8
size: once
D: .
J: TRBJ1-5
CDR3: CASSLLRASNQPQHF
DNA: TGTGCCAGCAGCTTGCTCAGGGCCAGCAATCAGCCCCAGCATTTT

V: TRBV7-2
size: .
D: .
J: TRBJ1-5
CDR3: CASSPRAGSGYQPQHF
DNA: TGTGCCAGCAGCCCGCGGGCAGGGAGTGGGTATCAGCCCCAGCATTTT

V: TRBV18
size: .
D: TRBD1
J: TRBJ1-1
CDR3: CASSPTGDDTEAFF
DNA: TGTGCCAGCTCACCGACAGGGGATGACACTGAAGCTTTCTTT

V: TRBV27
size: .
D: .
J: TRBJ1-6
CDR3: CASRTGNSPLHF
DNA: TGTGCCAGCAGGACGGGGAATTCACCCCTCCACTTT

V: TRBV7-9
size: .
D: .
J: TRBJ2-7
CDR3: CASSLGFGAEQYF
DNA: TGTGCCAGCAGCTTAGGTTTCGGTGCCGAGCAGTACTTC

V: TRBV18
size: once
D: .
J: TRBJ2-2
CDR3: CASSPRISDSTGELFF
DNA: TGTGCCAGCTCACCACGGATATCGGATTCCACCGGGGAGCTGTTTTTT

V: TRBV3-1/TRBV3-2
size: .
D: .
J: TRBJ2-7
CDR3: CASSQNLGYEQYF
DNA: TGTGCCAGCAGCCAGAATCTCGGGTACGAGCAGTACTTC

V: TRBV6-6
size: .
D: .
J: TRBJ2-3
CDR3: CASTTYLPGTDTQYF
DNA: TGTGCCAGCACTACATACCTCCCGGGCACAGATACGCAGTATTTT

V: TRBV7-2
size: .
D: TRBD1
J: TRBJ2-5
CDR3: CASSLSGQWETQYF
DNA: TGTGCCAGCAGCTTATCGGGACAGTGGGAGACCCAGTACTTC

V: TRBV5-6
size: .
D: .
J: TRBJ2-1
CDR3: CASSLGGLEQFF
DNA: TGTGCCAGCAGCTTAGGAGGGCTTGAGCAGTTCTTC

V: TRBV2
size: few
D: .
J: TRBJ1-5
CDR3: CASRGNSNQPQHF
DNA: TGTGCCAGCAGAGGGAATAGCAATCAGCCCCAGCATTTT